This T cell receptor beta chain was retrieved from a study of cytomegalovirus exposure and HLA in healthy donors (dated by TCRdb to 2015 to 2018). Study-wide context: An earlier analysis of around 600 of the donors reported about 250 Gb of sequence data and 100 million to 130 million unique TCR beta sequences from 190 million or so T cells. A later genetic analysis took genome-wide SNP genotypes for 398 of the 666 donors and used that subset as a discovery cohort. Across some 400 genotyped donors of the cohort, an average of roughly 250,000 unique TCR beta nucleotide sequences per donor were sequenced, and about a sixth of those sequences were non-productive. A separate validation cohort of roughly 110 different subjects was used in addition to the 666-subject first cohort. Because of strong linkage in the cohort, roughly five DR-DQ haplotypes were treated as single units for association and clustering. An early release covering over 500 HLA-typed donors comprised approximately 290 gigabases of sequencing data and about 90 million unique TCR sequences. A later analysis re-analyzed previously published TCR beta repertoires from 500 to 700 donors and added high-resolution HLA genotyping to study TCR occurrence patterns. The number of donors typed differed by locus, with about 629-630 for A, B, C, DRB1 and DQB1, more than 500 for DQA1, 606 for DPA1, and 450 to 480 for DPB1. Alongside the repertoire data, information on donor age, sex, ethnicity and CMV serostatus was compiled. To predict cytomegalovirus infection status, the study combined high-throughput TCR immunosequencing, statistical association of individual TCRs with disease status, and machine learning. Both class I and class II loci were covered by HLA typing, at four-digit resolution. To decide whether each TCR beta V gene segment behaved as functional or pseudogenic, an earlier analysis of approximately 600 of the donors relied on high-throughput TCR beta sequencing. The study used immunosequencing to profile the T cell repertoires of about 670 subjects and linked those repertoires to cytomegalovirus serostatus. The aim of the study was to test whether cataloging public T cell receptors could identify signatures of past pathogen exposure. All discovery cohort repertoires had been generated on a single sequencing platform. Of the roughly 410 genotyped donors, approximately 81% were placed in the genetic ancestry cluster associated with self-reported Caucasian donors. The later analysis used no new phenotypic data to find candidate immune exposures, relying instead on TCR beta sequences and their occurrence across donors. The paper's findings and limits, for the study overall: A further reported finding was that TCR beta sequences accurately predicted the HLA-A and HLA-B alleles for most subjects in the first cohort. The only immune exposure information available for the cohort was CMV serostatus. In a later analysis, most CMV-associated TCR beta chains were found to appear HLA-restricted, with HLA associations seemingly driven largely by CMV exposure. Specific HLA alleles were associated with 18,000 or so TCR beta sequences at a false discovery rate of 0.05 in a later analysis. In vitro tests confirmed that a few of the cytomegalovirus-associated TCR beta chains recognize cytomegalovirus antigens. Cytomegalovirus status was reported to be diagnosed by the classifier with high specificity and sensitivity in both the original and validation cohorts. Linkage disequilibrium might explain the correlated functional status among segregating V segments, but an unknown experimental factor could not be ruled out. This cohort had only TCR beta chains sequenced, and the lack of alpha or paired-chain data limited which features could be detected. Because counts were too low, around 17 rarely observed V segments, including chromosome 9 orphons, were left out of the earlier analysis of a few hundred of the donors. In a later genetic analysis, fewer N-insertions in productive TCRs were reported among donors in an Asian-associated ancestry cluster than the approximately 710-donor mean. A group of highly shared sequence variants was considered likely to be a technical artifact of the sequencing pipeline. Because some donors lacked HLA typing at each locus, the association tests relied only on the typed subset. A later genetic analysis associated a missense DCLRE1C variant with V-gene and J-gene trimming of TCR beta chains, and an independent cohort replicated the association. When HLA alleles, especially DR and DQ, strongly co-occurred, attributing TCR associations to individual alleles was difficult. The authors suggested that the approach could potentially be generalized to other disease states and immunological phenotypes. In a later analysis, HLA-associated TCR beta chains were found to be more clonally expanded and to have lower generation probabilities than equally common non-associated chains. In an earlier analysis of some 500 of the donors, most TCR beta V segments were observed in productive rearrangements about 90% or about 30% of the time, broadly matching IMGT annotations. In a later analysis, the rate of TCR association differed among HLA loci, with DRB1 alleles having the most associated TCRs and HLA-C alleles having the fewest. Sequencing depth was assumed to be roughly uniform across donors in the presence/absence analyses, though that assumption may not hold. Most TCR sequences were observed very rarely across donors, whereas some public TCRs were present in many individuals. A later analysis reported that several top co-occurrence clusters appeared linked to parvovirus B19, influenza, CMV and Epstein-Barr virus. The study gave a list of roughly 150 TCR beta chains associated with cytomegalovirus.

This clone was seen a few times. Its antigen remains unidentified. It has no much larger one-base neighbor in the sample; base qualities were not kept. The cohort was made up of about 610 healthy bone marrow donors. All cohort members were sampled while nominally healthy, although unrecorded immune exposures were likely present. The donor tested CMV seropositive and was one of the 289 seropositive cohort members. Every donor gave a peripheral blood sample, and the peripheral blood mononuclear cells from that sample were used for TCR beta sequencing. Genomic DNA extraction from the blood cell samples was performed with the Qiagen DNeasy Blood Extraction Kit. To prepare the library, the immunoSEQ multiplex PCR assay was applied. The multiplex PCR relied on a mix of 60 forward primers for TCR Vbeta segments and 13 reverse primers for TCR Jbeta segments. A multiplex PCR assay on genomic DNA amplified the CDR3 region of rearranged TCR beta genes. Amplified TCR beta libraries were sequenced as 87-base-pair reads on the Illumina HiSeq System. Regarding the original processing steps: Across the 500 to 750 repertoires, a later analysis counted 75 million to 90 million unique TCR beta chains, around 11 million of which were shared by at least two donors. Raw reads were error-corrected and collapsed into unique sequences with a nearest-neighbor algorithm that merged closely related sequences to remove PCR and sequencing errors. To assign V, D and J gene segments, CDR3 sequences were aligned to IMGT reference sequences. For a sequence to be retained, a match of at least six nucleotides was required to both a V gene segment and a J gene segment. A rearrangement counted as productive if the CDR3 had no stop codons and remained in frame with V and J, and every other rearrangement counted as non-productive. Following IMGT convention, CDR3 was defined as the stretch from the second conserved V-encoded cysteine up to the conserved J-encoded phenylalanine. The earlier analysis of some 540 of the donors excluded any sequence lacking an unambiguous match to a single V gene segment. In an earlier analysis of approximately 610 of the donors, V segments were called functional above 56.7% productive rearrangements and were called segregating when the between-donor standard deviation exceeded 5%. A statistical classification framework was built to diagnose cytomegalovirus status from the catalog of TCR beta chain sequences. A later analysis assigned V and J genes by comparing TCR nucleotide sequences with IMGT/GENE-DB human TR gene sequences. A later analysis assigned CDR3 sequences and most-parsimonious VDJ recombination scenarios with the TCRdist pipeline. In a later analysis, every TCR beta chain was defined by the combination of its CDR3 amino acid sequence and its V-gene family, and reads without a unique V-gene family were dropped. To address suspected cross-contamination and a sequencing artifact, a later analysis removed a few hundred highly shared, low-generation-probability nucleotide sequences. For each public chain, a later analysis derived a clonal expansion index from normalized ranks of inferred template counts within each repertoire. A later analysis computed generation probabilities with a VDJ recombination model fitted to out-of-frame rearrangements, and checked the results against IGoR. In a later analysis, TCR-TCR, TCR-HLA and TCR-CMV co-occurrence was scored with hypergeometric tests, and a repertoire-size bias correction was applied to TCR pairs. To estimate false discovery rates, a later analysis permuted the HLA or CMV assignments 20 times. In a later analysis, co-occurring TCRs were grouped using DBSCAN, and TCRdist sequence similarity was added for clustering within HLA-allele-positive subsets. Co-occurrence clustering excluded repertoires with fewer than 30,000 or more than 120,000 public chains, plus five with anomalous nucleotide sharing. This immuneACCESS table, as held by TCRdb, lists in-frame sequences with V and J called but not all clones. Of the missing ones, under half trace to an unresolved V gene in checked studies; the others have no known cause. That table is the source of V, J and clone size, and D and trimming were worked out from the DNA. The sample table records over 150,000 clones; 77% of these occur just once. Approximately 1.5% of the sample rests with the top ten.

Sequencing was done on a sample of PBMCs. This TCR came from a woman younger than 45 in good health and CMV-seropositive.

The DNA sequence is given as TGTGCCAGCAGCTTAAAAGGAGGCGGGGTGGCTTACAATGAGCAGTTCTTC. The encoded protein is CASSLKGGGVAYNEQFF. The sequence links TRBV7-2 to TRBJ2-1; TRBD2 is perhaps the D gene, given 6 matching bases. The CDR3 has 17 amino acids, counting the end cysteine and phenylalanine. The read is trimmed to its CDR3 DNA, 51 bases read in frame from base 1. V and J are truncated by 2 bases and 4 bases respectively, leaving an intervening sequence of 18 bases. In the germline V gene, CDR1 corresponds to SGHTA and CDR2 to FQGNSA.